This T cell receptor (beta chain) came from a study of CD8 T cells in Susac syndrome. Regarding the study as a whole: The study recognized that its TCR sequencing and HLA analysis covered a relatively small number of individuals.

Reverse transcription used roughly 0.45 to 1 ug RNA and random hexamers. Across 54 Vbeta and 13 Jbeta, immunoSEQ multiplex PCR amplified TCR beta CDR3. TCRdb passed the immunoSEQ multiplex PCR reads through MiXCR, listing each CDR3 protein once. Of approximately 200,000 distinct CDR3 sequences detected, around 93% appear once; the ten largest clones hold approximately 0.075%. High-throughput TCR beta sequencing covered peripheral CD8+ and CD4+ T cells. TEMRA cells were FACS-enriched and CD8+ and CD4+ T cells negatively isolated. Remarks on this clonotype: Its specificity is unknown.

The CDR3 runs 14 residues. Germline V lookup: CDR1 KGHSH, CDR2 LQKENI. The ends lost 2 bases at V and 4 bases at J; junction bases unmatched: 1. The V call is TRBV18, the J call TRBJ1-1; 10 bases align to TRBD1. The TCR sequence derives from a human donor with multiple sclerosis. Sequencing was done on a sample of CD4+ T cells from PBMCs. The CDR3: CASSPWDRGTEAFF. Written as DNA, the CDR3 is TGTGCCAGCTCACCATGGGACAGGGGCACTGAAGCTTTCTTT.